This T cell receptor beta chain was documented in a study of shared clonotypes between healthy human individuals. Background on the study: Sampling drew on donors who were a couple of women and a few men aged 18 to 49. Plates per donor: three CD4 naive, three CD4 memory, two CD8 naive, one CD8 memory.

The CDR3 runs to 15 residues. V was clipped by 1 base and J by 1 base, with 9 bases between them. The germline V gene has CDR1 SGHTS and CDR2 YDEGEE. The table came from immunoSEQ multiplex PCR; TCRdb's copy has only in-frame clones and leaves some out. The sample includes fewer than 1 million clones, 96% of them seen just once. CD8 cells regarded as naive lacked CD45RO, were positively chosen for CCR7, and omitted terminally differentiated effector memory CD45RA+ cells. Study donors comprised healthy, HIV-negative adults devoid of recent acute infection or vaccination. The sequencing input was naive CD8+ T cells sorted from blood. The TCR comes from a man aged 25 to 40 in good health. The chain has TRBV5-8 and TRBJ2-1; D is uncertain. The CDR3 DNA follows: TGTGCCAGCAGCTTGTCGAGACCTTCCTACAATGAGCAGTTCTTC. Translated, it gives CASSLSRPSYNEQFF.